Listed below are T cell receptor beta chains from one sample, sequenced in a study of cytomegalovirus exposure and HLA in healthy donors. The data were produced by immunoSEQ multiplex PCR, yet TCRdb's version contains in-frame clones alone and is incomplete. The repertoire includes 130,000 to 150,000 clones, approximately 90% of them detected once, and roughly 6.4% sits in the top ten. The sample comprised PBMCs. The source of these receptors is a woman in her twenties or thirties in good health and CMV-seropositive. CDR3s include the opening cysteine and the closing phenylalanine or tryptophan. The D gene is left open where the match is weak. Clone size is shown for a subset of rows, as once, few, many or a class of expanded clone.

DNA: TGTGCCAGCAGTGACAGGGGGAACACTGAAGCTTTCTTT
CDR3: CASSDRGNTEAFF
V: TRBV6-1
size: -
J: TRBJ1-1
D: -
length: 13

DNA: TGCGCCAGCAGTGAGTCGAAGGGGGAGAGCTCCTACGAGCAGTACTTC
CDR3: CASSESKGESSYEQYF
V: TRBV10-1
size: -
J: TRBJ2-7
D: -
length: 16

DNA: TGTGCCAGCAAAGATCACAGGGAAGCTTTCTTT
CDR3: CASKDHREAFF
V: TRBV28
size: -
J: TRBJ1-1
D: -
length: 11

DNA: TGTGCCAGTAGTCTTACGACAGGATATGGCTACACCTTC
CDR3: CASSLTTGYGYTF
V: TRBV19
size: -
J: TRBJ1-2
D: -
length: 13

DNA: TGTGCCAGCAGCCCGACAGGGAGAGGCGGGACTGAAGCTTTCTTT
CDR3: CASSPTGRGGTEAFF
V: TRBV28
size: -
J: TRBJ1-1
D: TRBD1
length: 15

DNA: TGCAGCGTTGGCGAGCTAGCGGGAGGGGTCGCTTTAGCCGGGGAGCTGTTTTTT
CDR3: CSVGELAGGVALAGELFF
V: TRBV29-1
size: -
J: TRBJ2-2
D: TRBD2
length: 18

DNA: TGTGCCAGCAGCCGTACAGGGGATACGCAGTATTTT
CDR3: CASSRTGDTQYF
V: TRBV7-6
size: once
J: TRBJ2-3
D: -
length: 12

DNA: TGTGCCAGCAGGCAGGGCCGTCTAGCGGGGGTGCAGTACTTC
CDR3: CASRQGRLAGVQYF
V: TRBV28
size: -
J: TRBJ2-7
D: TRBD2
length: 14

DNA: TGTGCCAGCAGCTTAGATGTCGGGGAGAGATCCTACGAGCAGTACTTC
CDR3: CASSLDVGERSYEQYF
V: TRBV7-8
size: -
J: TRBJ2-7
D: -
length: 16

DNA: TGCGCCAGCAGTCAAGCCGAGGGCACCTACACCGGGGAGCTGTTTTTT
CDR3: CASSQAEGTYTGELFF
V: TRBV4-1
size: -
J: TRBJ2-2
D: -
length: 16

DNA: TGTGCCACCAGCAGAGTTGAGGGAGGGGAGACCCAGTACTTC
CDR3: CATSRVEGGETQYF
V: TRBV15
size: -
J: TRBJ2-5
D: TRBD2
length: 14

DNA: TGCAGCGTTGATGGGCTAGCGGGAGGCGTCGATACGCAGTATTTT
CDR3: CSVDGLAGGVDTQYF
V: TRBV29-1
size: -
J: TRBJ2-3
D: TRBD2
length: 15

DNA: TGTGCCAGCAGTGAAGGGGAGGCAGGCTTCTATGGCTACACCTTC
CDR3: CASSEGEAGFYGYTF
V: TRBV6-1
size: -
J: TRBJ1-2
D: -
length: 15

DNA: TGTGCCAGCAGCCCGGGGACGGCGGGGTGGCCCCAGCATTTT
CDR3: CASSPGTAGWPQHF
V: TRBV9
size: -
J: TRBJ1-5
D: -
length: 14

DNA: TGTGCGGAGAGTCGTGGGAGGAGCAATCAGCCCCAGCATTTT
CDR3: CAESRGRSNQPQHF
V: TRBV28
size: -
J: TRBJ1-5
D: -
length: 14

DNA: TGTGCCAGCAGCTACTCTGCTGAAGCTTTCTTT
CDR3: CASSYSAEAFF
V: TRBV2
size: -
J: TRBJ1-1
D: -
length: 11

DNA: TGTGCCAGCAGCGCGGCGGGACTAGCGGGAGGATTGGCGGAGATCCAGTACTTC
CDR3: CASSAAGLAGGLAEIQYF
V: TRBV11-2
size: -
J: TRBJ2-5
D: TRBD2
length: 18

DNA: TGTGCCAGCAGCCCCTCCATCAGCTCCTACGAGCAGTACTTC
CDR3: CASSPSISSYEQYF
V: TRBV7-2
size: -
J: TRBJ2-7
D: -
length: 14